The 27 T cell receptor beta chains below were found in one sample sequenced in a study of blood T cell repertoires in COVID-19. TCRdb keeps only in-frame clones here, not all; method: immunoSEQ multiplex PCR. The sample carries about 56,000 clones, 75% to 90% recorded once. The material sequenced was peripheral blood. The receptor source for this set is a woman aged 60-75 years with COVID-19, enrolled during active disease.

The chain joins TRBV21-1 to TRBJ2-7; the DNA was not compared with TRBD1, the D call given in the table. TRBV21-1 is reported as a pseudogene. The CDR3 length is 15 residues. The CDR3 region is CASSKAQGRPYEQYF. DNA of the CDR3: TGTGCCAGCAGCAAAGCGCAGGGCAGACCCTACGAGCAGTACTTC.

The chain carries TRBV18 and TRBJ1-5; no clear D. The CDR3 has 13 residues. Trimming removed 3 bases from V and 3 bases from J, with 6 bases in between. CDR1 is KGHSH and CDR2 is LQKENI in the germline V gene. CDR3 loop: CASSPRDNQPQHF. CDR3 sequence (DNA): TGTGCCAGCTCACCCCGGGACAATCAGCCCCAGCATTTT.

This clone was recorded once. This chain connects TRBV4-3 to TRBJ2-7, with 7 nucleotides matching TRBD1. V shed 2 bases, J shed 2 bases, and the junction held 6 bases outside the gene matches. The CDR3 is 15 amino acids. Germline V gene data show CDR1 as LGHNA and CDR2 as YSLEER. CDR3 residues: CASSQSAGGPYEQYF. CDR3 in DNA: TGCGCCAGCAGCCAATCCGCAGGGGGACCCTACGAGCAGTACTTC.

The rearrangement links TRBV5-8 to TRBJ2-1; 9 nucleotides line up with TRBD2. Trimming took 0 bases from V and 3 from J; bases not matched to a gene: 4. The CDR3 extends over 16 amino acids. Germline V CDR1 and CDR2: SGHTS, YDEGEE. The CDR3 reads CASSLGGLAHYNEQFF. The CDR3 DNA sequence: TGTGCCAGCAGCTTGGGCGGACTAGCGCACTACAATGAGCAGTTCTTC.

In the case of this clone: The sample contains more than one DNA sequence encoding this CDR3. V gene TRBV4-3 combines with J gene TRBJ1-3; D is unclear. The CDR3 totals 14 residues. Trimming cost V 1 base and J 4 bases, with 8 bases left between them. Per the germline V gene, CDR1 is LGHNA and CDR2 is YSLEER. The CDR3 region is CASSQGASGNTIYF. CDR3 bases: TGCGCCAGCAGCCAAGGGGCGTCAGGAAACACCATATATTTT.

This clone came up a few times. The J gene is TRBJ2-7, the V gene TRBV4-3, with D possibly TRBD2 on 7 matching bases. Trimming took 1 base from V and 2 from J, leaving 12 bases between them. CDR3 length: 15 amino acids. Germline lookup yields CDR1 LGHNA and CDR2 YSLEER. CDR3 in amino acids: CASSQGEGGAYEQYF. Here the CDR3 DNA reads TGCGCCAGCAGCCAAGGGGAAGGGGGGGCCTACGAGCAGTACTTC.

The chain combines TRBV28 with TRBJ2-3; tentatively, D is TRBD2 (6 bases). Deletions cut 2 bases from V and 0 bases from J, with 9 bases between. Looked up from germline, CDR1 is MDHEN and CDR2 is SYDVKM. The CDR3 is 15 residues long. Written as DNA, the CDR3 is TGTGCCAGCAGTTTAGGGGGGAGGAGCACAGATACGCAGTATTTT. It specifies CASSLGGRSTDTQYF.

The chain uses TRBV4-2 and TRBJ1-5, with D perhaps matching TRBD1 (6 bases). Trimming shortened V by 0 bases and J by 3 bases, and 9 bases separated the two germline ends. Germline V CDR1 and CDR2: LGHNA, YNFKEQ. This CDR3 region has 15 residues. The CDR3 DNA follows: TGTGCCAGCAGCCAAGAGGACAGCCTCAATCAGCCCCAGCATTTT. Translating it yields CASSQEDSLNQPQHF.

The gene calls are TRBV10-3 and TRBJ2-3, with 12 bases identical to TRBD2. The germline V gene encodes CDR1 ENHRY and CDR2 SYGVKD. This CDR3 region has 16 residues. Trimming at V came to 6 bases and at J to 2 bases, leaving 6 bases not matched to a gene. Here the CDR3 DNA reads TGTGCCATCAGCGTTCTAGCGGGGGGGAACACAGATACGCAGTATTTT. Protein sequence: CAISVLAGGNTDTQYF.

This clone was seen just once. The V call is TRBV27, the J call TRBJ1-2; tentative D call: TRBD1 (5 bases). The CDR3 is made up of 13 amino acids. Looked up from germline, CDR1 is MNHEY and CDR2 is SMNVEV (reference sequence). Trimming pared 3 bases from V and 3 bases from J, leaving 8 bases between. The CDR3 region has the DNA TGTGCCAGCAGTTTTGGCAGGGACTATGGCTACACCTTC. Translating it yields CASSFGRDYGYTF.

V usage is TRBV7-8 and J usage is TRBJ1-5; 11 nucleotides align to TRBD1. Germline V gene sequence: CDR1 SGHVS, CDR2 FQNEAQ. The CDR3 is made up of 16 amino acids. Trimming at V came to 1 base and at J to 6 bases, leaving 5 bases not matched to a gene. CDR3 region: CASSLVGTGGGQPQHF. CDR3 nucleotides: TGTGCCAGCAGCTTAGTCGGGACAGGGGGAGGTCAGCCCCAGCATTTT. Based on the CDR3 plus reference TRBV7-8 and TRBJ1-5, the full variable domain is GAGVSQSPRYKVAKRGQDVALRCDPISGHVSLFWYQQALGQGPEFLTYFQNEAQLDKSGLPSDRFFAERPEGSVSTLKIQRTQQEDSAVYLCASSLVGTGGGQPQHFGDGTRLSIL.

The table lists this clone with a count of one. The gene calls are TRBV6-2 or TRBV6-3 and TRBJ1-5; TRBD1 aligns across 8 bases. V shed 2 bases, J shed 2 bases, and the junction held 17 bases outside the gene matches. The CDR3 covers 20 residues. Per the germline V gene, CDR1 is MNHEY and CDR2 is SVGEGT. The CDR3 protein is CASSYTAGQGDLVGNQPQHF. The CDR3 DNA is TGTGCCAGCAGTTACACTGCCGGACAGGGAGATTTGGTCGGCAATCAGCCCCAGCATTTT.

The J gene is TRBJ1-1, the V gene TRBV30, with D hard to call. V dropped 8 bases and J dropped 8 bases, with 12 bases sitting between them. The CDR3 extends over 10 amino acids. Per the germline V gene, CDR1 is GTSNPN and CDR2 is SVGIG (reference sequence). CDR3 coding DNA: TGTGCCCATTTCAGGATCGAAGCTTTCTTT. Translated: CAHFRIEAFF. Full variable domain (remainder filled in from reference TRBV30 and TRBJ1-1): SQTIHQWPATLVQPVGSPLSLECTVEGTSNPNLYWYRQAAGRGLQLLFYSVGIGQISSEVPQNLSASRPQDRQFILSSKKLLLSDSGFYLCAHFRIEAFFGQGTRLTVV.

The V gene is TRBV3-1 (or the pseudogene TRBV3-2), the J gene TRBJ1-2; 10 bases line up with TRBD1. In germline, CDR1 is LGHDT, CDR2 YNNKEL (reference sequence). With V trimmed by 5 bases and J by 4 bases, 4 bases remained unmatched. This CDR3 has 14 amino acids. The CDR3 is CASSSGTGVYGYTF. The CDR3 DNA follows: TGTGCCAGCAGCTCAGGGACAGGGGTCTATGGCTACACCTTC.

The CDR3, as DNA: TGTGCCAGCAGTACACCCAGGACAGGGGCTGGGGCCAACGTCCTGACTTTC. It encodes CASSTPRTGAGANVLTF. V usage is TRBV28 and J usage is TRBJ2-6, with TRBD1 matching over 9 bases. CDR3 length equals 17 residues. Germline CDR1 reads MDHEN; CDR2 reads SYDVKM. V was pared by 5 bases and J by 2 bases, with 7 bases of the junction left unmatched.

This chain uses TRBV2 with TRBJ1-2; possible D gene TRBD1, 6 bases. Trimming removed 10 bases at V and 0 bases at J, with 18 bases between. The CDR3 is made up of 15 amino acids. Germline values: CDR1 SNHLY, CDR2 FYNNEI. CDR3 sequence reads: CATTTRQATNYGYTF. In DNA, the CDR3 is TGTGCCACCACCACCCGACAGGCCACTAACTATGGCTACACCTTC.

CDR3 sequence (DNA): TGTGCCAGTAGTAGGGACAGGGGGCGGGGAACGCAGTATTTT. Its translation is CASSRDRGRGTQYF. This rearrangement joins TRBV19 to TRBJ2-3; 12 nucleotides align to TRBD1. The V gene end was trimmed by 4 bases and the J gene end by 9 bases; junction bases not matched to a gene: 5. CDR3 length equals 14 residues. Per germline, CDR1 LNHDA and CDR2 SQIVND (reference sequence).

The CDR3 loop reads CASSPPGTRAYEQYF. CDR3 nucleotides: TGTGCCAGCAGTCCTCCCGGGACTAGAGCCTACGAGCAGTACTTC. V gene TRBV28 combines with J gene TRBJ2-7; 8 bases fit TRBD2. The V segment lost 5 bases and the J segment 2 bases; nucleotides outside the gene matches: 8. This CDR3 spans 15 amino acids. Germline CDR1 and CDR2: MDHEN and SYDVKM.

The chain is built from TRBV7-9 and TRBJ1-1, with 10 nucleotides matching TRBD1. The trim removed 5 bases at V and 5 bases at J, leaving 8 bases unmatched. Germline lookup yields CDR1 SEHNR and CDR2 FQNEAQ (reference sequence). The CDR3 consists of 15 residues. The CDR3 sequence: CASSPPWTGGTEAFF. The CDR3 bases are TGTGCCAGCAGCCCGCCGTGGACAGGGGGGACTGAAGCTTTCTTT.

The chain links TRBV7-9 to TRBJ1-1; tentatively, D is TRBD1 (5 bases). Per germline, CDR1 SEHNR and CDR2 FQNEAQ (reference sequence). CDR3 size: 15 residues. Trimming removed 4 bases at V and 5 bases at J, with 17 bases between. The CDR3 DNA reads as TGTGCCAGCAGCTCAAGTACAGGCAAGGGAACTGAAGCTTTCTTT. The encoded protein is CASSSSTGKGTEAFF.

The chain employs TRBV19 and TRBJ1-4; 7 positions match TRBD1. V was clipped by 4 bases and J by 8 bases; unmatched bases: 13. The CDR3 length is 16 residues. Germline V lookup: CDR1 LNHDA, CDR2 SQIVND (reference sequence). The CDR3 spells CASSSHGTAAGEKLFF. The DNA for the CDR3 is TGTGCCAGTAGTAGCCACGGGACAGCCGCAGGAGAAAAACTGTTTTTT.

A single count supports this clone. The J gene is TRBJ1-2, the V gene TRBV2, with D tentatively TRBD1 (6 bases). CDR1 and CDR2 from the germline V gene are SNHLY and FYNNEI. The CDR3 covers 13 residues. Trimming pared 7 bases from V and 3 bases from J, leaving 12 bases between. The CDR3 is CASTPQGHYGYTF. For the CDR3, the DNA is TGTGCCAGCACTCCACAGGGCCACTATGGCTACACCTTC.

The chain employs TRBV6-5 and TRBJ2-7; 8 bases agree with TRBD2. CDR1 and CDR2 from the germline V gene are MNHEY and SVGAGI. The CDR3 sequence is 16 residues long. V lost 0 bases and J lost 5; bases outside the gene matches: 9. The CDR3 sequence is CASSYSPHGRANEQYF. CDR3 sequence (DNA): TGTGCCAGCAGTTACTCCCCCCACGGGAGGGCCAACGAGCAGTACTTC.

The chain links TRBV14 to TRBJ2-1; D gene uncertain. This CDR3 is built from 12 residues. Trimming stripped 0 bases from V and 9 bases from J, with 6 bases between. CDR1 and CDR2 (germline): SGHDN, FVKESK. The CDR3 DNA sequence: TGTGCCAGCAGCCAAGATTGGAGTGAGCAGTTCTTC. Encoded protein: CASSQDWSEQFF. The full variable domain, with the rest looked up from reference TRBV14 and TRBJ2-1, is EAGVTQFPSHSVIEKGQTVTLRCDPISGHDNLYWYRRVMGKEIKFLLHFVKESKQDESGMPNNRFLAERTGGTYSTLKVQPAELEDSGVYFCASSQDWSEQFFGPGTRLTVL.

J is TRBJ2-5 and V is TRBV4-2, with TRBD2 matching 7 bases. The ends lost 3 bases at V and 5 bases at J; junction bases unmatched: 9. Germline CDR1 is LGHNA and CDR2 is YNFKEQ. The CDR3 has 15 amino acids. The CDR3 DNA sequence: TGTGCCAGCAGCCAGGACTTAGCGGGTGGGGAGACCCAGTACTTC. As protein: CASSQDLAGGETQYF.

The V and J genes are TRBV29-1 and TRBJ2-4; 8 bases match TRBD2. V lost 5 bases and J lost 10; bases outside the gene matches: 7. Germline values: CDR1 SQVTM, CDR2 ANQGSEA. The CDR3 contains 12 residues. This CDR3 reads CSVRTRGGIQYF. CDR3 sequence (DNA): TGCAGCGTTCGCACCCGGGGGGGGATTCAGTACTTC.

This chain connects TRBV7-2 to TRBJ2-1; TRBD2 matches at 15 bases. The germline V gene encodes CDR1 SGHTA and CDR2 FQGNSA. The CDR3 extends over 16 amino acids. J gave up 10 bases and V 5 bases, and 9 bases lay outside the gene matches. DNA of the CDR3: TGTGCCAGCAGCGCTCGGACTAGCGGGAGGGCCAGGGAGCAGTTCTTC. It encodes CASSARTSGRAREQFF.